This paragraph covers one T cell receptor beta chain sequence. These data are taken from a study of CD8 T cells in Susac syndrome. Whole-study context: At the time their blood was drawn, patients with Susac syndrome were either therapy-naive, on corticosteroids (with some of them also receiving intravenous immunoglobulin), or on intravenous immunoglobulin alone.

Germline loops: CDR1 SGDLS, CDR2 YYNGEE. The ends lost 4 bases at V and 2 bases at J; junction bases unmatched: 5. The CDR3 totals 16 residues. Negative isolation was applied to CD8+ and CD4+ T cells, and FACS enrichment was applied to TEMRA cells. The RNA input was about 0.5 to 1 ug, and it was reverse transcribed with random hexamers. MiXCR was run by TCRdb on the immunoSEQ multiplex PCR reads, yielding one entry per CDR3 protein. The sample lists nearly 110,000 distinct CDR3 sequences; approximately 93% were seen once. Sequencing input: CD8+ T cells from PBMCs. This receptor was obtained from a human donor with Susac syndrome. This rearrangement joins TRBV9 to TRBJ2-3, with TRBD2 identical over 12 bases. The DNA for the CDR3 is TGTGCCAGCAGCTTCCGACTAGCGGGGGACACAGATACGCAGTATTTT. This gives the protein CASSFRLAGDTDTQYF.